Below, 10 T cell receptor beta chains from the same sample are listed, as sequenced in a study of blood T cell repertoires in COVID-19. Sequenced by immunoSEQ multiplex PCR; TCRdb stores in-frame clones only, minus some. Among 310,000 or so clones listed, approximately 90% were seen once. The specimen sequenced was peripheral blood. These receptors came from a woman aged 30 to 39 with COVID-19, enrolled during active disease.

The gene calls are TRBV18 and TRBJ2-5, with 7 bases that match TRBD2. V gave up 2 bases and J gave up 5 bases; unmatched junction bases: 5. Germline V lookup: CDR1 KGHSH, CDR2 LQKENI. The CDR3 runs 14 residues. This chain's CDR3 is CASSPGRERETQYF. For the CDR3, the DNA is TGTGCCAGCTCACCAGGGCGGGAGCGCGAGACCCAGTACTTC.

The chain uses TRBV7-9 and TRBJ2-7, with 10 bases fitting TRBD2. V lost 4 bases and J lost 0; bases outside the gene matches: 0. CDR1 and CDR2 from the germline V gene are SEHNR and FQNEAQ (reference sequence). This CDR3 has 14 amino acids. The CDR3 here is CASSSSGSSYEQYF. The CDR3 nucleotides are TGTGCCAGCAGCTCTAGCGGGAGCTCCTACGAGCAGTACTTC.

The V and J genes are TRBV3-1 (or the pseudogene TRBV3-2) and TRBJ2-1, with TRBD1 matching 9 bases. Trimming cost V 1 base and J 14 bases; bases outside gene matches: 9. Germline CDR1 is LGHDT and CDR2 is YNNKEL (reference sequence). The CDR3 consists of 14 residues. CDR3 residues: CASSQGTGARGEFF. The CDR3 DNA reads TGTGCCAGCAGCCAAGGGACAGGGGCGCGAGGGGAGTTCTTC.

The chain combines TRBV7-3 with TRBJ2-2, with a possible D match to TRBD1 (5 bases). The CDR3 has 16 residues. Germline V gene sequence: CDR1 SGHTA, CDR2 FQGTGA. Trimming left V 5 bases short and J 1 base short, with 14 bases between. Written as DNA, the CDR3 is TGTGCCAGCAGCCTGTGGGGCACACTGAACACCGGGGAGCTGTTTTTT. It specifies CASSLWGTLNTGELFF.

The gene calls are TRBV11-2 and TRBJ2-2, with D possibly TRBD2 on 5 matching bases. The CDR3 runs to 16 residues. CDR1 and CDR2 (germline): SGHAT, FQNNGV. Trimming took 0 bases from V and 1 from J, leaving 9 bases between them. CDR3 nucleotide sequence: TGTGCCAGCAGCTTAGACGGCGGAGGGAACACCGGGGAGCTGTTTTTT. Protein: CASSLDGGGNTGELFF.

This chain links TRBV5-1 with TRBJ2-7; no clear D. Germline CDR1 reads SGHRS; CDR2 reads YFSETQ. The V and J ends lost 2 bases and 0 bases respectively, with 9 bases between them. The CDR3 has 14 residues. The CDR3 sequence: CASSLLVSSYEQYF. The CDR3 DNA is TGCGCCAGCAGCTTACTGGTGAGCTCCTACGAGCAGTACTTC.

This chain connects TRBV7-2 to TRBJ2-7, with 7 bases aligning to TRBD2. The CDR3 totals 13 residues. CDR1 is SGHTA and CDR2 is FQGNSA in the germline V gene. The V segment lost 2 bases and the J segment 6 bases; nucleotides outside the gene matches: 4. The CDR3 is CASSLRRTSEQYF. The CDR3 bases are TGTGCCAGCAGCTTAAGGAGGACTAGCGAGCAGTACTTC.

CDR3 region: CASSILTNTGELFF. The CDR3 DNA follows: TGTGCCAGCAGCATCTTGACTAACACCGGGGAGCTGTTTTTT. This sequence joins TRBV11-1 and TRBJ2-2; D remains ambiguous. Germline V gene sequence: CDR1 SGHAT, CDR2 FQDESV (reference sequence). V shed 5 bases and J shed 2 bases, with 9 bases lying between them. CDR3 length: 14 amino acids.

The chain has TRBV5-1 and TRBJ1-2, with 7 bases lining up with TRBD1. The CDR3 covers 14 residues. V lost 7 bases, J lost 7 bases, and 13 bases stayed unmatched. Germline CDR1 and CDR2: SGHRS and YFSETQ. Here the CDR3 DNA reads TGCGCCAGCGGATTCGAAAGGGGGCTCATTGGCTACACCTTC. Translated: CASGFERGLIGYTF.

The CDR3 DNA is TGTGCCAGCAGCTCCTCCGGGACAGGCTCCTACGAGCAGTACTTC. It translates to CASSSSGTGSYEQYF. The rearrangement uses TRBV7-2 and TRBJ2-7, with 8 nucleotides matching TRBD1. CDR1 and CDR2 (germline): SGHTA, FQGNSA. V shed 4 bases, J shed 0 bases, and the junction held 5 bases outside the gene matches. This CDR3 has 15 residues.